The entry below gives a single TCR beta chain sequence along with its context. These data belong to a study of blood T cells in healthy people across ages. PCR was performed a second time for about 7 to 12 cycles using a sample-barcoded 5' primer and a J-beta primer mix. Via MiXCR, TCRdb re-called the 5' RACE reads, giving one row per CDR3 protein. The sample consists of some 1.4 million distinct CDR3 sequences, approximately 38% of them appearing once. Germline V gene lookup returns CDR1 MGHRA and CDR2 YSYEKL. There are 15 residues in the CDR3. Between the trimmed V and J ends, which lost 0 bases and 10 bases, there was a span of 16 bases.

This clonotype was sampled from a woman between 18 and 29 years old in good health. Sequenced sample: blood. The chain carries TRBV4-1 and TRBJ2-1; TRBD1 might be the D (6 bases). DNA of the CDR3: TGCGCCAGCAGCCAAGACAGGGGTCATGGGTACGAGCAGTTCTTC. This translates into CASSQDRGHGYEQFF.